Presented here are 9 T cell receptor beta chains from one specimen sequenced in a study of Ad26.COV2.S vaccination and SARS-CoV-2 variants. Sequenced by immunoSEQ multiplex PCR; TCRdb stores in-frame clones only, minus some. The repertoire has around 300,000 clones, approximately 90% of them found once; the top ten carry approximately 5%. Stated treatment: over 15 received Ad26.COV2.S at low or high dose, single or two shots; 5 received placebo; per-sample allocation not given. Collection of the samples took place on day 63 after the first injection of vaccine or placebo. Sample: peripheral blood, taken in a trial of Ad26.COV2.S vaccine versus placebo. These receptors all stem from a person aged 18-65 years who received the Ad26.COV2.S COVID-19 vaccine or a placebo.

The gene calls are TRBV9 and TRBJ2-1; 8 bases line up with TRBD2. Trimming removed 0 bases from V and 5 bases from J; junction bases left unmatched: 7. Germline assignment: CDR1 SGDLS and CDR2 YYNGEE. The CDR3 is made up of 16 amino acids. Here the CDR3 reads CASSVGAGVANNEQFF. In nucleotides, the CDR3 is TGTGCCAGCAGCGTAGGAGCGGGAGTGGCCAACAATGAGCAGTTCTTC.

This clone was counted between two and nine times. The genes are TRBV6-2 or TRBV6-3 and TRBJ1-5; possibly TRBD1 for D (5 bases). V lost 2 bases and J 0 bases, leaving 11 bases between the germline ends. This CDR3 has 16 amino acids. Germline CDR1 reads MNHEY; CDR2 reads SVGEGT. The DNA of the CDR3 is TGTGCCAGCAGTTACCAGGGTACCTATAGCAATCAGCCCCAGCATTTT. Residues: CASSYQGTYSNQPQHF.

This clone was counted a single time. The rearrangement uses TRBV7-9 and TRBJ2-7, with TRBD1 matching 9 bases. J was trimmed by 4 bases and V by 4 bases; bases with no gene match: 5. The CDR3 covers 14 residues. Germline-derived CDR1 and CDR2 are SEHNR and FQNEAQ (reference sequence). The CDR3 DNA reads TGTGCCAGCAGCTCCGGGACAGGGTTTTACGAGCAGTACTTC. Protein sequence: CASSSGTGFYEQYF.

The chain uses TRBV13 and TRBJ2-7, with D possibly being TRBD1 (6 bases). V dropped 0 bases and J dropped 3 bases, with 9 bases sitting between them. The CDR3 has 14 residues. In germline, CDR1 is PRHDT, CDR2 FYEKMQ (reference sequence). CDR3 amino acids: CASSLGTGLYEQYF. Here the CDR3 DNA reads TGTGCCAGCAGCTTAGGAACAGGGCTCTACGAGCAGTACTTC.

CDR3 loop: CASSPNLGTGIDGYTF. In nucleotides, the CDR3 is TGTGCCAGCTCCCCGAACCTCGGGACAGGGATTGACGGCTACACCTTC. The rearrangement joins TRBV18 to TRBJ1-2; 9 nucleotides line up with TRBD1. J was trimmed by 8 bases and V by 6 bases; bases with no gene match: 16. The CDR3 consists of 16 residues. The germline V gene encodes CDR1 KGHSH and CDR2 LQKENI.

The chain joins TRBV9 to TRBJ1-3; D is perhaps TRBD1 (5 bases). Trimming stripped 3 bases from V and 1 base from J, with 8 bases between. The CDR3 totals 14 residues. Germline V lookup: CDR1 SGDLS, CDR2 YYNGEE. The CDR3 region has the DNA TGTGCCAGCAGCGCTTCAGGGTCTGGAAACACCATATATTTT. Encoded protein: CASSASGSGNTIYF.

J is TRBJ1-3 and V is TRBV4-3; D ambiguous. V lost 0 bases and J lost 0, with 12 bases in between. Germline values: CDR1 LGHNA, CDR2 YSLEER. The CDR3 covers 17 residues. The DNA of the CDR3 is TGCGCCAGCAGCCAAGATATGGCACGGTTCTCTGGAAACACCATATATTTT. Encoded protein: CASSQDMARFSGNTIYF.

The genes are TRBV28 and TRBJ1-4; D is ambiguous. Germline loops: CDR1 MDHEN, CDR2 SYDVKM. The germline V and J ends were trimmed by 6 bases and 6 bases, with 14 bases remaining between them. This CDR3 is built from 14 residues. The CDR3 sequence: CASSLGRRDEKLFF. CDR3 DNA: TGTGCCAGCAGCCTCGGGAGGCGCGATGAAAAACTGTTTTTT.

This clone was observed once. V is TRBV4-3 and J is TRBJ2-2, with 7 bases identical to TRBD1. J was trimmed by 1 base and V by 4 bases; bases with no gene match: 6. Germline loops: CDR1 LGHNA, CDR2 YSLEER. This CDR3 contains 16 residues. CDR3 protein: CASSRTGQKNTGELFF. The CDR3, as DNA: TGCGCCAGCAGCCGAACGGGACAGAAGAACACCGGGGAGCTGTTTTTT.